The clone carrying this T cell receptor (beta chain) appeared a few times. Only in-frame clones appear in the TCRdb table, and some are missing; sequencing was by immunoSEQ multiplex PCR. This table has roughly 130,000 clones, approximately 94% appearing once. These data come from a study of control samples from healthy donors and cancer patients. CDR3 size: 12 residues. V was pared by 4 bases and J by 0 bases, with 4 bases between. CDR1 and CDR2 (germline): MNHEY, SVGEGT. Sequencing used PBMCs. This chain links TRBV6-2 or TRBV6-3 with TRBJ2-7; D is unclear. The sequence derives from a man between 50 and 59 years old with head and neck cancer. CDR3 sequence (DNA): TGTGCCAGCAGTTCCGTCTCCTACGAGCAGTACTTC. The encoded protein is CASSSVSYEQYF.